The T cell receptor (beta chain) described here comes from a study of shared clonotypes between healthy human individuals. Measured with immunoSEQ multiplex PCR; TCRdb has only the in-frame clones, and not every one. The data contain about 2.4 million clones, 93% of them singletons. The CDR3 is 13 residues long. V was cut by 0 bases and J by 5 bases, with 8 bases left in between. Germline CDR1 reads SNHLY; CDR2 reads FYNNEI. The sequence came from a man aged 18 to 35 in good health. Some clones in this sample may be carry-over from other donors' samples. The sequenced material came from naive CD4+ T cells from PBMCs. Subset noted: CD45RA+ positively selected. J is TRBJ2-7 and V is TRBV2; D is undetermined. The CDR3 DNA reads TGTGCCAGCAGTGAAGCAGGGCCCAACGAGCAGTACTTC. Its protein product is CASSEAGPNEQYF.